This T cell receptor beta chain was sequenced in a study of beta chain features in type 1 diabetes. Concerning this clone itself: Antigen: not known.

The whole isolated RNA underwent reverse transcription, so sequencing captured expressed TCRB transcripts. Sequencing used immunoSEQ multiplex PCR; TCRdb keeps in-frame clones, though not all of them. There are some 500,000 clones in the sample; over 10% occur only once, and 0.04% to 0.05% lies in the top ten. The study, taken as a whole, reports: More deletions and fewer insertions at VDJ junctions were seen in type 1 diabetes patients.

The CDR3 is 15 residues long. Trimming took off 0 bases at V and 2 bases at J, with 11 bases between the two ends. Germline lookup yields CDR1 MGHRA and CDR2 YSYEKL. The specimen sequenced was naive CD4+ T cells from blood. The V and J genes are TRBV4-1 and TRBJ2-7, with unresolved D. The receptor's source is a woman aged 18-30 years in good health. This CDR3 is CASSQDSAVTYEQYF. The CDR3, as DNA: TGCGCCAGCAGCCAAGACTCTGCGGTGACCTACGAGCAGTACTTC.